This TCR beta chain was recorded in a study of shared clonotypes between healthy human individuals. This clone was seen a few times. Its target is not known. CD45RO-negative, CCR7-selected cells formed the naive CD8 fraction, which excluded terminally differentiated effector memory CD45RA+ cells. Only Caucasian adults living in Nashville, Tennessee made up the donor group. Notes on the study in general: Naive subsets typically showed greater estimated richness than memory subsets.

Per germline, CDR1 SGHDT and CDR2 YYEEEE. This CDR3 region has 12 residues. Trimming left V 1 base short and J 4 bases short, with 5 bases between. Clones were read by immunoSEQ multiplex PCR, and TCRdb kept only the in-frame ones, dropping some. In the table there are about 2 million clones, approximately 95% of which are singletons. This TCR was sampled from a man in his late teens or twenties in good health. The V call is TRBV5-6, the J call TRBJ2-5, with unresolved D. Sequenced: naive CD8+ T cells sorted from blood. In nucleotides, the CDR3 is TGTGCCAGCAGCTTGTGGGGAGAGACCCAGTACTTC. Residues: CASSLWGETQYF.